One and the same sample provided the 6 T cell receptor beta chains below, sequenced in a study of CXCR3-negative and CXCR3-positive naive CD8 T cells. Study-level findings and limits: Naive cells positive for CXCR3 carried more hydrophobic TRB CDR3s than CXCR3-negative ones.

UMI-labeled 5' RACE TRB cDNA libraries were prepared from the cells. TCRdb re-called the 5' RACE reads and catalogs CDR3 proteins one per entry, DNA excluded. The table lists 120,000 or so distinct CDR3 sequences. Antigens of these TCRs are unknown. The sequenced sample was naive CXCR3+ CD8+ T cells from blood. Subset denoted: CD45RO-CCR7+CD27+CD95- naive CD8+ T cells expressing CXCR3 (TNR3+). The receptors shown here come from a human donor in good health. Some clones in this sample may be carry-over from other donors' samples.

The chain uses TRBV7-9 and TRBJ2-7; TCRdb returns TRBD1, unconfirmable since there is no DNA. There are 15 residues in the CDR3. Per germline, CDR1 SEHNR and CDR2 FQNEAQ (reference sequence). This CDR3 is CASSQRDGGEAEQYF.

The chain joins TRBV5-5 to TRBJ2-7; TCRdb's assignment of TRBD2 cannot be checked, as there is no DNA. The V gene's germline CDR1 is SGHKS and CDR2 YYEKEE (reference sequence). The CDR3 consists of 13 residues. The CDR3 reads CASSPSIPYEQYF. The variable domain in full, completed from reference TRBV5-5 and TRBJ2-7, reads DAGVTQSPTHLIKTRGQQVTLRCSPISGHKSVSWYQQVLGQGPQFIFQYYEKEERGRGNFPDRFSARQFPNYSSELNVNALLLGDSALYLCASSPSIPYEQYFGPGTRLTVT.

The chain carries TRBV19 and TRBJ1-1; TCRdb returns TRBD1, unconfirmable since there is no DNA. CDR1 and CDR2 (germline): LNHDA, SQIVND (reference sequence). This CDR3 has 15 amino acids. CDR3: CASSIDGTAYTEAFF. The complete variable domain, with remaining parts taken from reference TRBV19 and TRBJ1-1, reads DGGITQSPKYLFRKEGQNVTLSCEQNLNHDAMYWYRQDPGQGLRLIYYSQIVNDFQKGDIAEGYSVSREKKESFPLTVTSAQKNPTAFYLCASSIDGTAYTEAFFGQGTRLTVV.

The chain joins TRBV20-1 to TRBJ1-2; TCRdb picks TRBD1, but there is no DNA to check that call. Germline values: CDR1 DFQATT, CDR2 SNEGSKA (reference sequence). The CDR3 sequence is 16 residues long. This chain's CDR3 is CSARGPGQGGNYGYTF.

This rearrangement joins TRBV7-3 to TRBJ2-1; the TCRdb call, TRBD1, lacks DNA for checking. In germline, CDR1 is SGHTA, CDR2 FQGTGA. The CDR3 has 15 residues. Here the CDR3 reads CASSLAQGAYNEQFF.

The chain has TRBV7-9 and TRBJ1-2. There are 14 residues in the CDR3. Germline V CDR1 and CDR2: SEHNR, FQNEAQ (reference sequence). The CDR3 is CASSDLVDPIGYTF.